Detailed here is one T cell receptor beta chain. No antigen is known for it. TCRdb reanalysed the reads using MiXCR and keeps one entry per CDR3 protein. The sample holds roughly 720,000 distinct CDR3 sequences; roughly 35% are singletons and the top ten take around 2.8%. The sample is drawn from a study of T cell repertoires in cytomegalovirus infection. Study overall: CMV infection and matching HLA type were both indicated by public TCR beta signatures.

The CDR3 is made up of 13 amino acids. V was trimmed by 6 bases and J by 10 bases, leaving 18 bases between them. Germline CDR1 SEHNR, CDR2 FQNEAQ (reference sequence). General study results and limits: Carriers of CMV plus the relevant HLA were identified by cumulative public TCR beta family frequency. It was HLA-C-restricted CMV-specific TCR beta clonotypes that dominated the response ex vivo.

The clonotype originates from a human donor in good health (CMV status not recorded). Some clones in this sample may be carry-over from other donors' samples. What was sequenced was PBMCs. The rearrangement links TRBV7-9 to TRBJ1-1; tentatively, D is TRBD1 (6 bases). CDR3 sequence: CASRREEGGRAFF. CDR3 DNA sequence: TGTGCCAGCAGACGGGAGGAGGGGGGGCGAGCTTTCTTT.